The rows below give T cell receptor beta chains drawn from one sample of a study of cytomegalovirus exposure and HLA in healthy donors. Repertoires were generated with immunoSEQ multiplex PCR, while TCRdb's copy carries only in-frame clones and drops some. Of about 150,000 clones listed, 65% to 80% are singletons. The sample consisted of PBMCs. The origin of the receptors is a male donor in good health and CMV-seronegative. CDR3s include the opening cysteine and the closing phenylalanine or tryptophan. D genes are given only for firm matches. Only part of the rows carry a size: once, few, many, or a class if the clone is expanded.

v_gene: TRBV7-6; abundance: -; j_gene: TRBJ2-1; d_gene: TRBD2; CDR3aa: CASRRLAGVNEQFF; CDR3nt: TGTGCCAGCAGGAGACTAGCGGGAGTCAATGAGCAGTTCTTC
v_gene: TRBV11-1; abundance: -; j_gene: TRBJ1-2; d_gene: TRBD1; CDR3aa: CASRGQKDNYGYTF; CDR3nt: TGTGCCAGCAGGGGACAGAAAGATAACTATGGCTACACCTTC
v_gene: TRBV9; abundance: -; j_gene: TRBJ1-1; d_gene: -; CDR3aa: CASSESSTVFKNTEAFF; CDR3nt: TGTGCCAGCAGCGAGTCCTCGACAGTATTCAAGAACACTGAAGCTTTCTTT
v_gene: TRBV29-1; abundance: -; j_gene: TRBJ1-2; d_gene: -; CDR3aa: CSVERTGSYGYTF; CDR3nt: TGCAGCGTTGAACGTACAGGGAGCTATGGCTACACCTTC
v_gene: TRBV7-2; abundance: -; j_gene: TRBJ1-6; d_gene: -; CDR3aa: CASSLEHQSPLHF; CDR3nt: TGTGCCAGCAGCTTAGAACACCAATCACCCCTCCACTTT
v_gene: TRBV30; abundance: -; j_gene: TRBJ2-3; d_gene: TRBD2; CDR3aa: CAWNRLAGGGTDTQYF; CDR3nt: TGTGCCTGGAATCGGCTAGCGGGGGGTGGCACAGATACGCAGTATTTT
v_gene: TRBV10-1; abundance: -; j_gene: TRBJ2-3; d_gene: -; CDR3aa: CASIHQGEGADTQYF; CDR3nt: TGCGCCAGCATCCATCAGGGCGAGGGGGCAGATACGCAGTATTTT
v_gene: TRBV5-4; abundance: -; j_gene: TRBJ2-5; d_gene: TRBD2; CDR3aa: CASSFLAGGETQYF; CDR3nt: TGTGCCAGCAGCTTTCTAGCGGGAGGGGAGACCCAGTACTTC
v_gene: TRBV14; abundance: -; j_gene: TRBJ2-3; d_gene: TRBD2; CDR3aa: CASSQARLAGVLDTQYF; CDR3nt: TGTGCCAGCAGCCAAGCCCGGCTTGCGGGGGTCCTAGATACGCAGTATTTT
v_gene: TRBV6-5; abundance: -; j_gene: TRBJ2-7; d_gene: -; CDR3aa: CASSYSYAKAFYEQYF; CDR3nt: TGTGCCAGCAGTTACTCGTACGCCAAAGCCTTCTACGAGCAGTACTTC
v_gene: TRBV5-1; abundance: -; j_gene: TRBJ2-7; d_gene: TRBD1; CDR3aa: CASSLVTGESYEQYF; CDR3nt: TGCGCCAGCAGCTTAGTGACAGGGGAGTCCTACGAGCAGTACTTC
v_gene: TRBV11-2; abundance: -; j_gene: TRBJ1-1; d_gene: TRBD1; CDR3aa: CASSSRDREAFF; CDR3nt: TGTGCCAGCAGCTCTCGGGACAGGGAAGCTTTCTTT
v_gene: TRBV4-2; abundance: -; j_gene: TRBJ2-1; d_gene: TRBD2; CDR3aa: CASSQEPGLAEQNEQFF; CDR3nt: TGTGCCAGCAGCCAAGAACCGGGACTAGCGGAACAAAATGAGCAGTTCTTC
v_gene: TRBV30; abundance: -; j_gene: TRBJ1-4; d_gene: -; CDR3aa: CAWSVVSSLLFF; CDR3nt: TGTGCCTGGAGTGTAGTGTCCAGTCTACTGTTTTTT
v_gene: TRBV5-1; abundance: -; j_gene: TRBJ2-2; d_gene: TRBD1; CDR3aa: CASSPGGSGELFF; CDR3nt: TGCGCCAGCAGCCCAGGGGGCTCTGGGGAGCTGTTTTTT
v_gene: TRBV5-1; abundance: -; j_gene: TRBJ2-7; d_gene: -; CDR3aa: CASSKMDSSYEQYF; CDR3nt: TGCGCCAGCAGCAAGATGGACAGCTCCTACGAGCAGTACTTC
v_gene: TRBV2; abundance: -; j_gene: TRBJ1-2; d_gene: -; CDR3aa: CASSPGTSYGYTF; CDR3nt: TGTGCCAGCAGCCCCGGGACAAGCTATGGCTACACCTTC
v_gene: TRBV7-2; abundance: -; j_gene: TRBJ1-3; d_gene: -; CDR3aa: CASSLVGTKANTIYF; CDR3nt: TGTGCCAGCAGCTTAGTCGGGACAAAGGCGAACACCATATATTTT
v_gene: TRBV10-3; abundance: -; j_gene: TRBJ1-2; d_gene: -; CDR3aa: CAISGGAVLYGYTF; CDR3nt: TGTGCCATCAGTGGGGGCGCAGTTCTCTATGGCTACACCTTC
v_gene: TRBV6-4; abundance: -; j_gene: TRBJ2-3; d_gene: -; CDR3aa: CASSSLSGGGTDTQYF; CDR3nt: TGTGCCAGCAGCTCCCTATCGGGGGGCGGGACAGATACGCAGTATTTT
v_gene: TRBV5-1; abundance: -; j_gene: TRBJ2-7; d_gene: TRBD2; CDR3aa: CASSLAGAREGPGEQYF; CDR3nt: TGCGCCAGCAGCTTAGCAGGGGCCCGGGAGGGCCCAGGCGAGCAGTACTTC
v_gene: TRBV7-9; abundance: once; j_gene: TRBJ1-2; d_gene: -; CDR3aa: CASSLEPVGRKYGYTF; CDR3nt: TGTGCCAGCAGCTTAGAGCCTGTAGGCAGGAAGTATGGCTACACCTTC
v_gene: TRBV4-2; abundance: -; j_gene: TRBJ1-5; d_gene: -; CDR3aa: CASSKDSANQPQHF; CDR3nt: TGTGCCAGCAGCAAGGACAGCGCCAATCAGCCCCAGCATTTT
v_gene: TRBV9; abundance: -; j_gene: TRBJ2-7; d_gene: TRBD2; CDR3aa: CASSVGGTSGKGGNEQYF; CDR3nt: TGTGCCAGCAGCGTAGGGGGGACTAGCGGGAAAGGTGGAAACGAGCAGTACTTC
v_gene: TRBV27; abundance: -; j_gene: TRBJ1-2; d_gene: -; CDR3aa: CASSPGHDRGNYGYTF; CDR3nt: TGTGCCAGCAGTCCAGGACACGATCGCGGAAACTATGGCTACACCTTC
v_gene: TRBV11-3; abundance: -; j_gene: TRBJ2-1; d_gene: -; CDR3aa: CASSFSGNEQFF; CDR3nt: TGTGCCAGCAGCTTTAGCGGCAATGAGCAGTTCTTC
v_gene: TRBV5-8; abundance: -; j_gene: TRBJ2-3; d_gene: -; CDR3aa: CASSLGQGGVDTQYF; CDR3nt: TGTGCCAGCAGCTTGGGTCAAGGGGGGGTCGATACGCAGTATTTT
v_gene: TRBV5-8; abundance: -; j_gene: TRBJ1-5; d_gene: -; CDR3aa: CASSLVQGKSQPQHF; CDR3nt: TGTGCCAGCAGCTTGGTCCAGGGAAAAAGTCAGCCCCAGCATTTT
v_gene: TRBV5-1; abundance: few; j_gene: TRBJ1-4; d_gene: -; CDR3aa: CASSFGDRDIREKLFF; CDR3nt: TGCGCCAGCAGCTTCGGGGATCGGGACATTAGGGAAAAACTGTTTTTT
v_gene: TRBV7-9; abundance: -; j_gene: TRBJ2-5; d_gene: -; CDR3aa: CASSQGGRNQETQYF; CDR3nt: TGTGCCAGCAGCCAAGGAGGCAGAAACCAAGAGACCCAGTACTTC
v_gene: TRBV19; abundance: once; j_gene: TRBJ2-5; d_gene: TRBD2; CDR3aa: CASSRTSGSQETQYF; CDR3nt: TGTGCCAGTAGTAGGACTAGCGGGAGCCAAGAGACCCAGTACTTC
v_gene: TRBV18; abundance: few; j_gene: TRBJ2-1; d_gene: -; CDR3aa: CASSPEVYNEQFF; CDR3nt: TGTGCCAGCTCACCAGAGGTATACAATGAGCAGTTCTTC
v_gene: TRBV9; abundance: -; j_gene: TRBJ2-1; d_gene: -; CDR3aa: CASSVLERNEQFF; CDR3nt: TGTGCCAGCAGCGTACTAGAACGCAATGAGCAGTTCTTC
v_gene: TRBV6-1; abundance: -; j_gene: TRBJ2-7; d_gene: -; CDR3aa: CASSEEVAGGYEQYF; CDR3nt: TGTGCCAGCAGTGAAGAGGTTGCCGGGGGTTACGAGCAGTACTTC
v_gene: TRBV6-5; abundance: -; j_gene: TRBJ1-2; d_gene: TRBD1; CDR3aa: CASSHGQGGYTF; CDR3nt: TGTGCCAGCAGCCACGGACAGGGGGGCTACACCTTC
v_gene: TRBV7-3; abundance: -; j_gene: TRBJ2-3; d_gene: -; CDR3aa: CASSLSQGLGTQYF; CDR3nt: TGTGCCAGCAGCTTAAGTCAGGGGTTAGGTACGCAGTATTTT
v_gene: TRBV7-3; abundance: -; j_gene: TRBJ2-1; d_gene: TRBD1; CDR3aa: CASSELDRVPNEQFF; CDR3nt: TGTGCCAGCAGCGAATTGGACAGGGTACCCAATGAGCAGTTCTTC